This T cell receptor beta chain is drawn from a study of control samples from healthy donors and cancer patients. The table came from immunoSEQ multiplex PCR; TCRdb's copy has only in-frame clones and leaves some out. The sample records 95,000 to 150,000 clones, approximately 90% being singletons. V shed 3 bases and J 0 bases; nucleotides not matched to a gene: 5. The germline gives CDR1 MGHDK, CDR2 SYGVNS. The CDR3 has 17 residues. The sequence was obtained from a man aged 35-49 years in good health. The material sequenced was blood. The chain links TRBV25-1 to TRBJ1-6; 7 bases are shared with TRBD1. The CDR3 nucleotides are TGTGCCAGCAGTGACTCGACAGGGAGCTCCTATAATTCACCCCTCCACTTT. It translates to CASSDSTGSSYNSPLHF.